One sample yielded the 9 T cell receptor beta chains listed below, sequenced in a study of cytomegalovirus exposure and HLA in healthy donors. Both 60 Vbeta primers and 13 Jbeta primers went into the PCR. Method: immunoSEQ multiplex PCR; TCRdb's copy keeps in-frame clones and lacks some. The sample carries 150,000 to 200,000 clones, around 80% recorded once. Input material: PBMCs. These receptors were collected from a man aged 18 to 29 in good health and CMV-seronegative.

This clone was detected once. The chain is built from TRBV5-1 and TRBJ1-1, with TRBD1 matching over 9 bases. Germline CDR1 and CDR2: SGHRS and YFSETQ. V dropped 3 bases and J dropped 0; count of bases not matched to a gene: 9. The CDR3 has 17 amino acids. CDR3 amino acids: CASSSHRGPRMNTEAFF. The CDR3 DNA reads TGCGCCAGCAGCTCGCACAGGGGGCCACGGATGAACACTGAAGCTTTCTTT. The full variable domain, with the rest looked up from reference TRBV5-1 and TRBJ1-1, is KAGVTQTPRYLIKTRGQQVTLSCSPISGHRSVSWYQQTPGQGLQFLFEYFSETQRNKGNFPGRFSGRQFSNSRSEMNVSTLELGDSALYLCASSSHRGPRMNTEAFFGQGTRLTVV.

CDR3 nucleotide sequence: TGCGCCAGCAGCTTGGTGGGGGCCAAGAATGAAAAACTGTTTTTT. It encodes CASSLVGAKNEKLFF. The V and J genes are TRBV5-1 and TRBJ1-4, with TRBD1 as a possible D gene (6 bases). This CDR3 spans 15 amino acids. The V end lost 0 bases, the J end lost 5 bases, and 11 bases lay between the germline ends. Germline V lookup: CDR1 SGHRS, CDR2 YFSETQ.

The chain couples TRBV28 to TRBJ2-7, with D possibly being TRBD1 (6 bases). Germline values: CDR1 MDHEN, CDR2 SYDVKM. There are 14 residues in the CDR3. V was trimmed by 6 bases and J by 0 bases, leaving 12 bases between them. CDR3 protein: CASRAIGGSYEQYF. CDR3 in DNA: TGTGCCAGCAGGGCAATAGGGGGCTCCTACGAGCAGTACTTC. Complete variable domain (other parts from reference TRBV28 and TRBJ2-7): DVKVTQSSRYLVKRTGEKVFLECVQDMDHENMFWYRQDPGLGLRLIYFSYDVKMKEKGDIPEGYSVSREKKERFSLILESASTNQTSMYLCASRAIGGSYEQYFGPGTRLTVT.

The chain joins TRBV11-2 to TRBJ2-2; 8 bases match TRBD1. The V and J ends lost 5 bases and 1 base, in that order; junction bases with no gene match: 3. CDR1 SGHAT and CDR2 FQNNGV come from the germline V gene. The CDR3 is 15 residues long. The CDR3 loop reads CASSRGQGNTGELFF. The CDR3 DNA reads TGTGCCAGCAGCCGAGGACAGGGGAACACCGGGGAGCTGTTTTTT.

A single count supports this clone. The chain has TRBV5-5 and TRBJ1-2; D remains ambiguous. The CDR3 length is 17 residues. Germline V gives CDR1 SGHKS, CDR2 YYEKEE (reference sequence). The V end was cut by 0 bases, the J end by 4 bases, with 19 bases between. In DNA form, the CDR3 reads TGTGCCAGCAGCTTGGACCCGAGGCGAAACCCAATCTATGGCTACACCTTC. Translation: CASSLDPRRNPIYGYTF.

The chain recombines TRBV7-6 with TRBJ1-2, with 10 bases fitting TRBD1. The V and J ends lost 5 bases and 6 bases, in that order; junction bases with no gene match: 9. The CDR3 is 15 residues long. Germline CDR1 is SGHVS and CDR2 is FNYEAQ. CDR3: CASSPTRGQGHGYTF. The CDR3 DNA reads as TGTGCCAGCAGCCCAACGCGGGGACAGGGGCATGGCTACACCTTC.

This clone was seen a few times. The chain joins TRBV4-1 to TRBJ2-1; TRBD2 is a possible D gene (6 bases). CDR3 length equals 17 residues. The germline V gene encodes CDR1 MGHRA and CDR2 YSYEKL. The ends were cut back, 4 bases at V and 0 bases at J, with 16 bases in the middle. The chain's CDR3 is CASSPSGSPSSYNEQFF. CDR3 nucleotides: TGCGCCAGCAGCCCCAGCGGGTCTCCTAGCTCCTACAATGAGCAGTTCTTC.

The chain has TRBV2 and TRBJ1-5; 7 bases are shared with TRBD1. The J segment lost 3 bases and the V segment lost 0 bases, leaving 8 bases of the junction unmatched. CDR3 length: 17 amino acids. The germline V gene has CDR1 SNHLY and CDR2 FYNNEI. This CDR3 is CASSEAGGTASNQPQHF. For the CDR3, the DNA is TGTGCCAGCAGTGAAGCCGGCGGGACAGCCTCCAATCAGCCCCAGCATTTT.

The rearrangement uses TRBV11-2 and TRBJ2-5; 12 bases fit TRBD2. CDR1 SGHAT and CDR2 FQNNGV come from the germline V gene. V was pared by 4 bases and J by 7 bases, with 7 bases of the junction left unmatched. This CDR3 spans 15 amino acids. CDR3 sequence reads: CASSWTSGIDGTQYF. In DNA form, the CDR3 reads TGTGCCAGCAGCTGGACTAGCGGGATAGACGGGACCCAGTACTTC.